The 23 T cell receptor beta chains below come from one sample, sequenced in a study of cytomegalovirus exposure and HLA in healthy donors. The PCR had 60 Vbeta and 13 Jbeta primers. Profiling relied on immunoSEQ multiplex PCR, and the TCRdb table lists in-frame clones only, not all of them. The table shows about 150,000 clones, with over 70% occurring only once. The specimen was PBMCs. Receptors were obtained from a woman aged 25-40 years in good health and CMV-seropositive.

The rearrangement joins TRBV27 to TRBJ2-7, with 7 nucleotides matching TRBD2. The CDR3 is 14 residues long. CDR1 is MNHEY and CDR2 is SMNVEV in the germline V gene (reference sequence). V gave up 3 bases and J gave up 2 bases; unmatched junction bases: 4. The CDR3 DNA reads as TGTGCCAGCAGTTTTCAAGGGACTACCTACGAGCAGTACTTC. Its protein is CASSFQGTTYEQYF.

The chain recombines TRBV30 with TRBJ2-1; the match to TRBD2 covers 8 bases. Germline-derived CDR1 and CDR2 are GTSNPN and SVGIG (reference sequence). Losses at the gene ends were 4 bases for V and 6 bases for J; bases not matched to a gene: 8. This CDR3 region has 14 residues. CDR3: CAWTAGLEFNEQFF. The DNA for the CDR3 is TGTGCCTGGACAGCGGGACTAGAGTTCAATGAGCAGTTCTTC.

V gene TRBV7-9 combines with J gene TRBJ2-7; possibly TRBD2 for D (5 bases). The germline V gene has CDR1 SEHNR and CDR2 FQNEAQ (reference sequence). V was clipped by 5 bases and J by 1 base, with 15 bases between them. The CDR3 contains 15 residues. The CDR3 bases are TGTGCCAGCAGCCCAGCGGCCGCGCATTCCTACGAGCAGTACTTC. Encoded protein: CASSPAAAHSYEQYF.

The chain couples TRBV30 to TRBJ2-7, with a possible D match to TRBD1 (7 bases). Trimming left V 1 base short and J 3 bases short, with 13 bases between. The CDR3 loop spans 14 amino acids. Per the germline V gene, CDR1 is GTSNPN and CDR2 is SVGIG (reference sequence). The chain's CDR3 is CAWSGGRGDYEQYF. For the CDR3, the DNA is TGTGCCTGGAGTGGGGGCAGGGGGGACTACGAGCAGTACTTC.

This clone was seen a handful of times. CDR3 sequence (DNA): TGTGCCACTTCGGGACAGACTAATGAAAAACTGTTTTTT. This encodes CATSGQTNEKLFF. This sequence joins TRBV19 and TRBJ1-4; 7 bases are shared with TRBD1. The CDR3 extends over 13 amino acids. J gave up 2 bases and V 10 bases, and 4 bases lay outside the gene matches. CDR1 is LNHDA, CDR2 SQIVND, per germline (reference sequence).

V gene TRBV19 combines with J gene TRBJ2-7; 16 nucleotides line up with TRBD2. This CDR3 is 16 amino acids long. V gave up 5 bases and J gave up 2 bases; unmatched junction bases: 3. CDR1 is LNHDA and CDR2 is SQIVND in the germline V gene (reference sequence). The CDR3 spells CASSLGLAGGPYEQYF. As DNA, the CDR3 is TGTGCCAGTAGTCTGGGACTAGCGGGAGGGCCCTACGAGCAGTACTTC.

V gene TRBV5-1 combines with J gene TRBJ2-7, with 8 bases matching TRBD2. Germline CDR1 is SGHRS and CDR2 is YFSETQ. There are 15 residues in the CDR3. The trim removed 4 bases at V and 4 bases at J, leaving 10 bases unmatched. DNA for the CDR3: TGCGCCAGCAGCCCGACGACGGGAGGGTTGTACGAGCAGTACTTC. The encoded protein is CASSPTTGGLYEQYF.

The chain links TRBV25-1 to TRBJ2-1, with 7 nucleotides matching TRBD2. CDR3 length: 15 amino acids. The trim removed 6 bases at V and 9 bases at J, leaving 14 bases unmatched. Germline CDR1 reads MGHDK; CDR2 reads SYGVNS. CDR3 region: CASSASGGGDFEQFF. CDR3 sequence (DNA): TGTGCCAGCAGCGCCTCGGGCGGGGGAGATTTTGAGCAGTTCTTC.

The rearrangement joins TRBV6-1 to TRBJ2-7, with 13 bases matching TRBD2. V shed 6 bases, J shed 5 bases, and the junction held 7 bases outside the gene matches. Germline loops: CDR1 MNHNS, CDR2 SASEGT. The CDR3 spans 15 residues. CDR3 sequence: CASRETSGRHHEQYF. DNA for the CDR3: TGTGCCAGCAGGGAGACTAGCGGGAGGCATCACGAGCAGTACTTC.

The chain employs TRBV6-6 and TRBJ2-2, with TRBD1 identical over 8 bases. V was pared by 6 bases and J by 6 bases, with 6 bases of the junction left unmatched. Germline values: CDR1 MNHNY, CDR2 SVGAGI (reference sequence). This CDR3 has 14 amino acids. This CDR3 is CASSLDRGPGELFF. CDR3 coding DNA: TGTGCCAGCAGCCTCGACAGGGGACCCGGGGAGCTGTTTTTT.

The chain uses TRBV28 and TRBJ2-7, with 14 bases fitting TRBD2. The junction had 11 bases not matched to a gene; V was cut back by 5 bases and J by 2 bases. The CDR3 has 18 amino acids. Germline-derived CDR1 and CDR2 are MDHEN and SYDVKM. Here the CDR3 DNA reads TGTGCCAGCAGTACCGGACTAGCGGGAGGATTCGACCCCTACGAGCAGTACTTC. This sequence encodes CASSTGLAGGFDPYEQYF.

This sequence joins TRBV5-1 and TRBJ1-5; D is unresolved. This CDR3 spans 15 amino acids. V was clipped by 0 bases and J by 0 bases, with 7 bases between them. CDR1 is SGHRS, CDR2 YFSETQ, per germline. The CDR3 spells CASSLVSYSNQPQHF. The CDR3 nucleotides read TGCGCCAGCAGCTTGGTCAGTTATAGCAATCAGCCCCAGCATTTT.

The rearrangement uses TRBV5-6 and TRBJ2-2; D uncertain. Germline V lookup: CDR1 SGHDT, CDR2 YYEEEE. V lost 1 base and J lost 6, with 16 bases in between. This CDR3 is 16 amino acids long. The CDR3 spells CASSLTTTGGAGELFF. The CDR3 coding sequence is TGTGCCAGCAGCTTGACGACGACTGGTGGTGCCGGGGAGCTGTTTTTT.

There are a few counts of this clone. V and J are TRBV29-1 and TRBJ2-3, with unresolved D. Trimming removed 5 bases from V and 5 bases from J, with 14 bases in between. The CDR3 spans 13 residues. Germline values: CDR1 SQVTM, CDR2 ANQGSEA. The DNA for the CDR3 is TGCAGCGTTTTAAGAGGATCTGGAGATACGCAGTATTTT. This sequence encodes CSVLRGSGDTQYF.

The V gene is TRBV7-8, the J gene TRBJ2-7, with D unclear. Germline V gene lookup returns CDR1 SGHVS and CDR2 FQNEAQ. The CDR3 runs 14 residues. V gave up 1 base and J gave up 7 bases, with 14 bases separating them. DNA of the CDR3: TGTGCCAGCAGCTTAGTGGGCCTCCTGGGTGAGCAGTACTTC. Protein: CASSLVGLLGEQYF. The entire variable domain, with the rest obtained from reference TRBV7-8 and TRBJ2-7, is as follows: GAGVSQSPRYKVAKRGQDVALRCDPISGHVSLFWYQQALGQGPEFLTYFQNEAQLDKSGLPSDRFFAERPEGSVSTLKIQRTQQEDSAVYLCASSLVGLLGEQYFGPGTRLTVT.

CDR3 DNA: TGTGCCTGGAGTGGGCAGGGGGATCAGCCCCAGCATTTT. Its translation: CAWSGQGDQPQHF. This rearrangement joins TRBV30 to TRBJ1-5, with 7 nucleotides matching TRBD1. J lost 5 bases, V lost 1 base, and 2 bases had no gene match. This CDR3 contains 13 residues. Germline loops: CDR1 GTSNPN, CDR2 SVGIG (reference sequence).

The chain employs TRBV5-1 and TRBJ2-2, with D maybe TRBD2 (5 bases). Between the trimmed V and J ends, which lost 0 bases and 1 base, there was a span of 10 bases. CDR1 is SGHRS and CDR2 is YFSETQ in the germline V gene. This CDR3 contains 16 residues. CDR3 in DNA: TGCGCCAGCAGCTTGGCCCGAGCGGTGAACACCGGGGAGCTGTTTTTT. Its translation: CASSLARAVNTGELFF.

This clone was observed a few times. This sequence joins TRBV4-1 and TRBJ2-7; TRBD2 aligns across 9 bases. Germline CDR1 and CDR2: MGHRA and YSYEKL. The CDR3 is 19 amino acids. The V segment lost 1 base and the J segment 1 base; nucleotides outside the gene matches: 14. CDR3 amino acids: CASSQGFSLLAGPSYEQYF. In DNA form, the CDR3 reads TGCGCCAGCAGCCAAGGCTTCTCCCTACTAGCGGGTCCTTCCTACGAGCAGTACTTC.

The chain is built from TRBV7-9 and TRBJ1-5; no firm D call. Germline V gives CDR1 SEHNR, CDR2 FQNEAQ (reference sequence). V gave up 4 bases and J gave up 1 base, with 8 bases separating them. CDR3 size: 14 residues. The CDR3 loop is CASSYPGSNQPQHF. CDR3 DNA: TGTGCCAGCAGCTACCCCGGGAGCAATCAGCCCCAGCATTTT.

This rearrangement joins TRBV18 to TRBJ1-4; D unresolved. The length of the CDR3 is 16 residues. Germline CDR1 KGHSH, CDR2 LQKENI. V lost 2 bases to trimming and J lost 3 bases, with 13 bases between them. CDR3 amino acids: CASSPRTGLANEKLFF. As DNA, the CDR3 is TGTGCCAGCTCACCAAGGACTGGGTTGGCTAATGAAAAACTGTTTTTT.

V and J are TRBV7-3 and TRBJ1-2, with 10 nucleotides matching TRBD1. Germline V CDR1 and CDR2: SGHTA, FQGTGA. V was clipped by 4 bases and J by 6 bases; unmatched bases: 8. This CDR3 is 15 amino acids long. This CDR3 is CASSSRTGGANGYTF. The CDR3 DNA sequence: TGTGCCAGCAGCTCCCGGACAGGGGGGGCTAATGGCTACACCTTC.

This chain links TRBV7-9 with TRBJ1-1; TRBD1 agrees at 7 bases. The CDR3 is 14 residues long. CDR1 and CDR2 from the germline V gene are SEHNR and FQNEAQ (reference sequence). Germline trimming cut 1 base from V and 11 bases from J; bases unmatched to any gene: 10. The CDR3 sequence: CASSLGTGHLGAFF. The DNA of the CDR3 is TGTGCCAGCAGCTTAGGGACAGGTCACCTAGGGGCTTTCTTT.

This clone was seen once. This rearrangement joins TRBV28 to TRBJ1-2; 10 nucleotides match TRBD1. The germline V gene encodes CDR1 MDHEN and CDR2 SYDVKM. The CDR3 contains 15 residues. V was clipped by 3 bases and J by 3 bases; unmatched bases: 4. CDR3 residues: CASSLGTGVYYGYTF. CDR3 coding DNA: TGTGCCAGCAGTTTGGGGACAGGGGTGTACTATGGCTACACCTTC.